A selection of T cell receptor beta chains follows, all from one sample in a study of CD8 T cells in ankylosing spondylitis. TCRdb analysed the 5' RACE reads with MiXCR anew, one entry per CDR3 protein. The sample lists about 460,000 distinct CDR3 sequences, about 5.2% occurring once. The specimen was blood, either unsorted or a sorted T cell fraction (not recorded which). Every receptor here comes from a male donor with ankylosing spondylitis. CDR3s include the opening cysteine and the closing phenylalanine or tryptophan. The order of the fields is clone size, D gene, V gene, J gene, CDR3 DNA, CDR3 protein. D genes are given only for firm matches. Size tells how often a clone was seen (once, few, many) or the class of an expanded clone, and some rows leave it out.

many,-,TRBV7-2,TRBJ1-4,TGTGCCAGCAGCTTAGACTTCGGTCGAAGAAAACTGTTTTTT,CASSLDFGRRKLFF
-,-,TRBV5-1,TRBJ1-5,TGCGCCAGCAGCTTGGACCCGGGGGAGGTGGGAACCCAGCATTTT,CASSLDPGEVGTQHF
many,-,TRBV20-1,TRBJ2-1,TGCAGTGCTAGAGTGGTATTGAGCAATGAGCAGTTCTTC,CSARVVLSNEQFF
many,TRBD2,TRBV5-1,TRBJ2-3,TGCGCCAGCAGCTCAACCGGGACTAGCGGGAGTATGGGTCGGACAGATACGCAGTATTTT,CASSSTGTSGSMGRTDTQYF
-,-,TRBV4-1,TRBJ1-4,TGCGCCAGCAGCCAAGATATAACGAAACGGAATGAAAAACTGTTTTTT,CASSQDITKRNEKLFF
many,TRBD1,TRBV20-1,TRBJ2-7,TGCAGTGCTGAGGACAGGAAAAGCTCCTACGAGCAGTACTTC,CSAEDRKSSYEQYF
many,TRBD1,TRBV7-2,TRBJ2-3,TGTGCCAGCAGCACCTGGTACGCAGGGGGTCGCACAGATACGCAGTATTTT,CASSTWYAGGRTDTQYF
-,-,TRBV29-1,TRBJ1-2,TGCAGCGTTGTAACAGGCGCCTATGGCTACACCTTC,CSVVTGAYGYTF
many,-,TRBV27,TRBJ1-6,TGTGCCAGCAGACTACACAGAGTCAATTCACCCCTCCACTTT,CASRLHRVNSPLHF
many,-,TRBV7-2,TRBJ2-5,TGTGCCAGCAGCTTAATGTCCCACCAAGAGACCCAGTACTTC,CASSLMSHQETQYF
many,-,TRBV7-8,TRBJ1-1,TGTGCCAGCAGCCAGGGAGGGATTGATGCTGAAGCTTTCTTT,CASSQGGIDAEAFF
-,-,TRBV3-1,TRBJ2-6,TGTGCCAGCAGCCGTTTAGGTGGGGCCAACGTCCTGACTTTC,CASSRLGGANVLTF